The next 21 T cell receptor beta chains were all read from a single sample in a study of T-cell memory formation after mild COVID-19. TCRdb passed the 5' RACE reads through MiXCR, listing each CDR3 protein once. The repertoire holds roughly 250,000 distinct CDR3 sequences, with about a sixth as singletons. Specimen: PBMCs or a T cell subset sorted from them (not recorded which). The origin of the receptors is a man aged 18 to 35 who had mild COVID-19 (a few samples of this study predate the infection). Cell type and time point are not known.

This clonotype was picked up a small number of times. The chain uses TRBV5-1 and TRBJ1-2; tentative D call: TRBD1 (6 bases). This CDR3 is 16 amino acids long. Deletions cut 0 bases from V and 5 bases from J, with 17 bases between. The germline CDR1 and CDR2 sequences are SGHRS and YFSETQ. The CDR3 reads CASSLARGRGDYGYTF. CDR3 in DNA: TGCGCCAGCAGCTTGGCACGGGGGCGCGGAGATTATGGCTACACCTTC.

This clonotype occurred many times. CDR3 DNA: TGTGCCAGCAGTAACGGGGGGGAGACAGATACGCAGTATTTT. Translation: CASSNGGETDTQYF. This chain uses TRBV27 with TRBJ2-3; TRBD2 matches 8 bases. The trim removed 5 bases at V and 3 bases at J, leaving 4 bases unmatched. The CDR3 has 14 residues. In germline, CDR1 is MNHEY, CDR2 SMNVEV (reference sequence).

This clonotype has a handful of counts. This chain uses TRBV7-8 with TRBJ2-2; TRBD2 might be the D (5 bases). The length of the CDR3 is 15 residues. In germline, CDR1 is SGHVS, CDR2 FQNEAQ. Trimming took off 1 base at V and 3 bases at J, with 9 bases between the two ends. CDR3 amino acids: CASSLGRGYTGELFF. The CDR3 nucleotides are TGTGCCAGCAGCTTAGGTCGGGGTTACACCGGGGAGCTGTTTTTT.

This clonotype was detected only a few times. CDR3 sequence (DNA): TGTGCCAGCAGCTCAGAGGCATCAGGAAAACTGTTTTTT. It is translated as CASSSEASGKLFF. J is TRBJ1-4 and V is TRBV7-2; D call uncertain. Trimming cost V 4 bases and J 10 bases, with 13 bases left between them. CDR3 length equals 13 residues. Germline V gives CDR1 SGHTA, CDR2 FQGNSA.

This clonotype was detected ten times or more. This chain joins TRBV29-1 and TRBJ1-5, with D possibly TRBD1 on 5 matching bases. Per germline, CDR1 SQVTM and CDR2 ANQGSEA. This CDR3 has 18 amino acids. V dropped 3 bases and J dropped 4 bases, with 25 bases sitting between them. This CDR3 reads CSVDVRKLDRRGNQPQHF. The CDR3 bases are TGCAGCGTTGACGTCAGGAAATTAGACAGACGGGGAAATCAGCCCCAGCATTTT.

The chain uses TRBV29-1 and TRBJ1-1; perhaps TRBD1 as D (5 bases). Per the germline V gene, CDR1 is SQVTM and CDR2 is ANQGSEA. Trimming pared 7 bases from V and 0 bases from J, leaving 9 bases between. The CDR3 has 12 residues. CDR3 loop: CSGTDMNTEAFF. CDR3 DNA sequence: TGCAGCGGGACGGACATGAACACTGAAGCTTTCTTT.

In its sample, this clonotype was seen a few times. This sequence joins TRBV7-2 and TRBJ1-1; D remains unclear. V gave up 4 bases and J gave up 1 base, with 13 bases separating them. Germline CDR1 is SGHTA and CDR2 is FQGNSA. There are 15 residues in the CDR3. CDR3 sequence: CASSSRPRPNTEAFF. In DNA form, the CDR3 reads TGTGCCAGCAGCTCCAGGCCCCGGCCGAACACTGAAGCTTTCTTT. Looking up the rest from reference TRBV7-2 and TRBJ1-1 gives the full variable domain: GAGVSQSPSNKVTEKGKDVELRCDPISGHTALYWYRQSLGQGLEFLIYFQGNSAPDKSGLPSDRFSAERTGGSVSTLTIQRTQQEDSAVYLCASSSRPRPNTEAFFGQGTRLTVV.

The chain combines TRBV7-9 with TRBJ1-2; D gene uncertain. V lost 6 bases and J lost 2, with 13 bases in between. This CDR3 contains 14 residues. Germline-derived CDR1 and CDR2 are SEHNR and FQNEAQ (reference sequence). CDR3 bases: TGTGCCAGCAGATTGACACAGCGAAACTATGGCTACACCTTC. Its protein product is CASRLTQRNYGYTF.

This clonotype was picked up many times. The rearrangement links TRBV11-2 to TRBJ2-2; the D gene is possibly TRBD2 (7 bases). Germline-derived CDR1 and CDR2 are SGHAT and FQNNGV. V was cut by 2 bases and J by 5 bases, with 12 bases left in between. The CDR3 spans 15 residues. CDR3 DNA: TGTGCCAGCAGCTTATTAGGGGGAGGGACCGGGGAGCTGTTTTTT. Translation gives CASSLLGGGTGELFF.

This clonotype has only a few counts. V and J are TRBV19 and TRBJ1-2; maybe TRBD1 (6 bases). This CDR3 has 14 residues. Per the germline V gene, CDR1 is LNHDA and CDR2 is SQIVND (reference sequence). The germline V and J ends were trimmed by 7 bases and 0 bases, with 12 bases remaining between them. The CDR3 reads CASIDRWTNYGYTF. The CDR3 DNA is TGTGCCAGTATAGACAGGTGGACTAACTATGGCTACACCTTC. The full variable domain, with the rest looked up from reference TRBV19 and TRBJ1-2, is DGGITQSPKYLFRKEGQNVTLSCEQNLNHDAMYWYRQDPGQGLRLIYYSQIVNDFQKGDIAEGYSVSREKKESFPLTVTSAQKNPTAFYLCASIDRWTNYGYTFGSGTRLTVV.

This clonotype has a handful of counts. Here the CDR3 DNA reads TGCGCCAGCAGCCAAGAAGGGGCCTATGGCTACACCTTC. Its translation: CASSQEGAYGYTF. The V gene is TRBV4-1, the J gene TRBJ1-2, with D possibly TRBD1 on 5 matching bases. The CDR3 totals 13 residues. The germline V gene has CDR1 MGHRA and CDR2 YSYEKL. The V end lost 0 bases, the J end lost 4 bases, and 6 bases lay between the germline ends.

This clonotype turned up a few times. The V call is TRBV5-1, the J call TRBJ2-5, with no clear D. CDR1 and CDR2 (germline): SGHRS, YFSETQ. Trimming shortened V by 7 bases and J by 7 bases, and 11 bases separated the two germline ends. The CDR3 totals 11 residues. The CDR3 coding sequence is TGCGCCAGCCGTTTTATGGGGACCCAGTACTTC. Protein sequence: CASRFMGTQYF.

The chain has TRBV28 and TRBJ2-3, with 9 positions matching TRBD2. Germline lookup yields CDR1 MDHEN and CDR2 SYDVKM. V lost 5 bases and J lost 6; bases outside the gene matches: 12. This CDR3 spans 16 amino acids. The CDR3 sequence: CASSLLRGGFVDTQYF. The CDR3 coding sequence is TGTGCCAGCAGTCTATTGCGGGGGGGGTTTGTTGATACGCAGTATTTT.

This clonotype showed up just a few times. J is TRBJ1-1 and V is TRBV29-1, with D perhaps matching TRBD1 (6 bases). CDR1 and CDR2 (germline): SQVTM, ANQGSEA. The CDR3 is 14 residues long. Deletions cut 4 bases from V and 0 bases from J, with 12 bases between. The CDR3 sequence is CSVVRGGVNTEAFF. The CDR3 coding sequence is TGCAGCGTTGTAAGAGGGGGGGTGAACACTGAAGCTTTCTTT. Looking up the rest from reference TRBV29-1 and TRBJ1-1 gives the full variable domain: SAVISQKPSRDICQRGTSLTIQCQVDSQVTMMFWYRQQPGQSLTLIATANQGSEATYESGFVIDKFPISRPNLTFSTLTVSNMSPEDSSIYLCSVVRGGVNTEAFFGQGTRLTVV.

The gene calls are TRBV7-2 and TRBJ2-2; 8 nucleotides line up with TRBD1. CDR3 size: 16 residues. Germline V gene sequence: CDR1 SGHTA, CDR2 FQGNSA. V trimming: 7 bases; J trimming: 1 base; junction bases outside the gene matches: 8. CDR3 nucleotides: TGTGCCAGCACCCAGGGGGCAGGGGGGAACACCGGGGAGCTGTTTTTT. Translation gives CASTQGAGGNTGELFF.

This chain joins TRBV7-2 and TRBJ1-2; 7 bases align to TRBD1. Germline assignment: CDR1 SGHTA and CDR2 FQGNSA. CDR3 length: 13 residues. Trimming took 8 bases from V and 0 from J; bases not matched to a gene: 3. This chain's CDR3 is CASGDRANYGYTF. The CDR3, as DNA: TGTGCCAGCGGGGACAGAGCTAACTATGGCTACACCTTC.

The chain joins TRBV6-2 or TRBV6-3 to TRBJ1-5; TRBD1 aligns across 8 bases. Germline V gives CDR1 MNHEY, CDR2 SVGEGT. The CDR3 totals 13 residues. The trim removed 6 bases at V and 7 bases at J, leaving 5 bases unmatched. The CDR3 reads CASRWTGMQPQHF. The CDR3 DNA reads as TGTGCCAGCAGATGGACAGGGATGCAGCCCCAGCATTTT.

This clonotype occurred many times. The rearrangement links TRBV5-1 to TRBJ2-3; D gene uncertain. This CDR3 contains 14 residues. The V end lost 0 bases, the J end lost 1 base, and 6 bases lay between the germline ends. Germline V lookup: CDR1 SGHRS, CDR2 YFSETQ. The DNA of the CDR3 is TGCGCCAGCAGCTTGGAGGCAGGCACAGATACGCAGTATTTT. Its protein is CASSLEAGTDTQYF.

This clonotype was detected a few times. CDR3 residues: CASSQVAGAGYTF. The DNA for the CDR3 is TGTGCCAGCAGCCAAGTAGCGGGTGCGGGCTACACCTTC. This chain links TRBV3-1 with TRBJ1-2; D not resolved. Germline CDR1 and CDR2: LGHDT and YNNKEL (reference sequence). V lost 1 base to trimming and J lost 8 bases, with 11 bases between them. The CDR3 is 13 amino acids.

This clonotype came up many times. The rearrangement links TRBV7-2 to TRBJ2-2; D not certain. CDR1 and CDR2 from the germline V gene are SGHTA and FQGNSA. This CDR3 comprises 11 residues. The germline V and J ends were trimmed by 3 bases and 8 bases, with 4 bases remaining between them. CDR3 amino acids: CASSFGGELFF. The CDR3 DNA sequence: TGTGCCAGCAGCTTCGGGGGGGAGCTGTTTTTT.

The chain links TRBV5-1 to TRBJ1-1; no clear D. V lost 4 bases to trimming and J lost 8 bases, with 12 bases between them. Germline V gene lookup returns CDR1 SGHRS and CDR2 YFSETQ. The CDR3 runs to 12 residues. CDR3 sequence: CASSPAEPEAFF. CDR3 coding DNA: TGCGCCAGCAGCCCAGCAGAACCCGAAGCTTTCTTT.